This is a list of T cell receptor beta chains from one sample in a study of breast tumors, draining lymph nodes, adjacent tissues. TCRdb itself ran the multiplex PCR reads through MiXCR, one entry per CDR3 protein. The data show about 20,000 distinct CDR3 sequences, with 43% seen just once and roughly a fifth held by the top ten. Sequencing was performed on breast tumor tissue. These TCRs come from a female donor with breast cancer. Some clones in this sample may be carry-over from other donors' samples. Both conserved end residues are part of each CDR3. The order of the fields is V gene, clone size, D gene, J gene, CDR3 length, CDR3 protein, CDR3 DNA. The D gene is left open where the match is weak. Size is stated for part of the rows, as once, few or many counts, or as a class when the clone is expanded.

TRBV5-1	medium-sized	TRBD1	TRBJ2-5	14	CASTPFTGAETQYF	TGCGCCAGCACCCCTTTTACAGGGGCGGAGACCCAGTACTTC
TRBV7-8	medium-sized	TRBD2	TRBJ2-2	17	CASSTIPGLANAGELFF	TGTGCCAGCAGCACCATACCGGGACTAGCAAACGCCGGGGAGCTGTTTTTT
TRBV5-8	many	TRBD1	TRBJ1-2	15	CASSYLDRVSYGYTF	TGTGCCAGCAGCTACTTGGACAGGGTATCTTATGGCTACACCTTC
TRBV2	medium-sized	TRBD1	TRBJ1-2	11	CAKGQAHGYTF	TGTGCCAAGGGACAGGCCCATGGCTACACCTTC
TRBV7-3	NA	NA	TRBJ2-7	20	CASSFYICSASRDTAYEQYF	NA
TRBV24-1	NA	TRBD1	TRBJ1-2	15	CATSDGTGVFGGYTF	TGTGCCACCAGTGATGGGACAGGGGTGTTCGGAGGCTACACCTTC
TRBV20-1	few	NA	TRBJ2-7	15	CSAVRGDSPAYEQYF	TGCAGTGCCGTACGAGGGGACTCACCGGCCTACGAGCAGTACTTC
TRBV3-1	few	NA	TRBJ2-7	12	CASSQADYEQYF	TGTGCCAGCAGCCAAGCTGACTACGAGCAGTACTTC
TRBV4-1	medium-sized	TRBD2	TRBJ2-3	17	CASSQEFAGERSDTQYF	TGCGCCAGCAGCCAAGAATTCGCGGGGGAGCGGAGCGATACGCAGTATTTT
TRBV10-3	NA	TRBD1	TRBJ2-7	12	CAIGQGPYEQYF	TGTGCCATAGGACAGGGACCCTACGAGCAGTACTTC